Following are 21 T cell receptor beta chains from one sample sequenced in a study of blood T cell repertoires in COVID-19. Here immunoSEQ multiplex PCR was the method, and the copy in TCRdb shows in-frame clones only, minus some. The sample consists of 300,000 or so clones, 80% to 90% of them appearing once. Material: PBMCs or T cells enriched from blood (not recorded which). The receptors were sampled from a woman in her thirties or forties with acute COVID-19.

The J gene is TRBJ2-3, the V gene TRBV6-2 or TRBV6-3; a weak D match, TRBD1 (5 bases). V lost 3 bases to trimming and J lost 4 bases, with 17 bases between them. The germline CDR1 and CDR2 sequences are MNHEY and SVGEGT. CDR3 length: 16 amino acids. DNA of the CDR3: TGTGCCAGCAGTTATAACCAGGCAGGGAAGTCAGATACGCAGTATTTT. This codes for CASSYNQAGKSDTQYF.

This chain links TRBV10-3 with TRBJ2-1; TRBD2 is a possible D gene (6 bases). The CDR3 covers 16 residues. From germline, CDR1 is ENHRY and CDR2 SYGVKD. V was cut by 2 bases and J by 7 bases, with 18 bases left in between. This CDR3 is CAISEVAAEFWNEQFF. In DNA form, the CDR3 reads TGTGCCATCAGTGAGGTAGCGGCGGAATTTTGGAATGAGCAGTTCTTC.

The J gene is TRBJ1-2, the V gene TRBV28; 10 bases match TRBD1. From germline, CDR1 is MDHEN and CDR2 SYDVKM. V gave up 2 bases and J gave up 8 bases; unmatched junction bases: 11. The CDR3 is 16 amino acids. In DNA, the CDR3 is TGTGCCAGCAGTTTAACACAACCGGGACAGGGGAGCGGCTACACCTTC. Its translation: CASSLTQPGQGSGYTF.

The rearrangement links TRBV28 to TRBJ1-3; 9 bases map to TRBD1. CDR1 and CDR2 from the germline V gene are MDHEN and SYDVKM. V lost 5 bases to trimming and J lost 2 bases; unmatched junction nucleotides: 4. CDR3 length equals 15 residues. CDR3 DNA: TGTGCCAGCAGTCCGGGACAGGGCCCTGGAAACACCATATATTTT. Translated, it gives CASSPGQGPGNTIYF.

V gene TRBV4-3 combines with J gene TRBJ2-2, with TRBD1 identical over 8 bases. In germline, CDR1 is LGHNA, CDR2 YSLEER. J was trimmed by 8 bases and V by 1 base; bases with no gene match: 6. CDR3 length: 15 residues. CDR3 residues: CASSQGSGGTGELFF. In DNA, the CDR3 is TGCGCCAGCAGCCAAGGATCAGGGGGCACTGGGGAGCTGTTTTTT.

The chain has TRBV9 and TRBJ2-5, with D hard to call. V dropped 5 bases and J dropped 6 bases, with 14 bases sitting between them. Germline-derived CDR1 and CDR2 are SGDLS and YYNGEE. The CDR3 runs to 13 residues. This CDR3 reads CASSDVGAKTQYF. For the CDR3, the DNA is TGTGCCAGCAGTGACGTTGGAGCCAAGACCCAGTACTTC.

The rearrangement joins TRBV7-9 to TRBJ1-2; TRBD1 matches at 10 bases. After removal of 1 base from V and 3 bases from J, the junction contained 11 bases not matched to a gene. Germline assignment: CDR1 SEHNR and CDR2 FQNEAQ (reference sequence). The CDR3 totals 18 residues. The CDR3 DNA sequence: TGTGCCAGCAGCTTAGTGGGGACAGGGGAAGGAGCCTACTATGGCTACACCTTC. This sequence encodes CASSLVGTGEGAYYGYTF.

The CDR3 region is CASSLTRIPNTEAFF. The CDR3 DNA reads as TGTGCCAGCAGCTTAACCAGGATCCCGAACACTGAAGCTTTCTTT. V gene TRBV7-3 combines with J gene TRBJ1-1; D is uncertain. V lost 0 bases and J lost 1, with 9 bases in between. The CDR3 covers 15 residues. Germline V gene data show CDR1 as SGHTA and CDR2 as FQGTGA.

The chain is built from TRBV20-1 and TRBJ2-4; 13 bases are a match to TRBD2. This CDR3 comprises 10 residues. Germline loops: CDR1 DFQATT, CDR2 SNEGSKA (reference sequence). V gave up 6 bases and J gave up 15 bases; unmatched junction bases: 2. CDR3 loop: CSARTSGGYF. As DNA, the CDR3 is TGCAGTGCGAGGACTAGCGGGGGGTACTTC.

The J gene is TRBJ2-2, the V gene TRBV11-2, with D perhaps matching TRBD2 (6 bases). The CDR3 covers 17 residues. Deletions cut 1 base from V and 0 bases from J, with 12 bases between. The germline V gene has CDR1 SGHAT and CDR2 FQNNGV. The CDR3 region is CASSLGGGNANTGELFF. DNA of the CDR3: TGTGCCAGCAGCTTAGGCGGCGGGAACGCGAACACCGGGGAGCTGTTTTTT.

The rearrangement links TRBV9 to TRBJ2-7; 7 bases map to TRBD1. With 0 bases clipped from V and 5 bases from J, the junction kept 2 bases outside the gene matches. The germline gives CDR1 SGDLS, CDR2 YYNGEE. CDR3 size: 13 residues. CDR3 coding DNA: TGTGCCAGCAGCGTAGGTCAGGGGGACGAGCAGTACTTC. Translating gives CASSVGQGDEQYF.

In its sample, this clone was seen a few times. The V call is TRBV2, the J call TRBJ2-1; perhaps TRBD1 as D (6 bases). This CDR3 contains 14 residues. Germline assignment: CDR1 SNHLY and CDR2 FYNNEI. V lost 4 bases and J lost 3, with 10 bases in between. CDR3 amino acids: CASSVQGIYNEQFF. In DNA form, the CDR3 reads TGTGCCAGCAGTGTCCAGGGGATCTACAATGAGCAGTTCTTC.

This clone was seen only once. The chain joins TRBV4-2 to TRBJ2-3; D unclear. Trimming stripped 4 bases from V and 0 bases from J, with 14 bases between. This CDR3 is built from 16 residues. Germline V gives CDR1 LGHNA, CDR2 YNFKEQ. The CDR3 sequence is CASSRSQISSTDTQYF. In DNA form, the CDR3 reads TGTGCCAGCAGCCGCAGTCAGATATCTAGCACAGATACGCAGTATTTT.

The V and J genes are TRBV24-1 and TRBJ2-3; TRBD1 aligns across 9 bases. The CDR3 totals 15 residues. The V gene end was trimmed by 5 bases and the J gene end by 3 bases; junction bases not matched to a gene: 5. CDR1 and CDR2 (germline): KGHDR, SFDVKD. Here the CDR3 reads CATSGTGQGTDTQYF. Here the CDR3 DNA reads TGTGCCACCAGTGGAACGGGACAGGGAACAGATACGCAGTATTTT.

This chain joins TRBV28 and TRBJ2-1; 8 bases match TRBD2. The CDR3 has 14 amino acids. J lost 8 bases, V lost 8 bases, and 11 bases had no gene match. Germline V gives CDR1 MDHEN, CDR2 SYDVKM. The CDR3: CASLNGGVRDEQFF. Written as DNA, the CDR3 is TGTGCCAGCTTAAACGGGGGGGTTCGAGATGAGCAGTTCTTC.

The V gene is TRBV6-2 or TRBV6-3, the J gene TRBJ2-7; 8 bases match TRBD1. V dropped 2 bases and J dropped 4; count of bases not matched to a gene: 10. The CDR3 runs to 16 residues. Germline V gene sequence: CDR1 MNHEY, CDR2 SVGEGT. The DNA for the CDR3 is TGTGCCAGCAGTTACCCCTCAGGGGGCCTTTGGTACGAGCAGTACTTC. It translates to CASSYPSGGLWYEQYF.

The chain carries TRBV5-1 and TRBJ1-3, with D unclear. Germline V gene lookup returns CDR1 SGHRS and CDR2 YFSETQ. The CDR3 is made up of 15 amino acids. The V end lost 4 bases, the J end lost 1 base, and 12 bases lay between the germline ends. The chain's CDR3 is CASSGRGQSGNTIYF. The CDR3 DNA follows: TGCGCCAGCAGCGGTCGGGGTCAGTCTGGAAACACCATATATTTT. The complete variable domain, with remaining parts taken from reference TRBV5-1 and TRBJ1-3, reads KAGVTQTPRYLIKTRGQQVTLSCSPISGHRSVSWYQQTPGQGLQFLFEYFSETQRNKGNFPGRFSGRQFSNSRSEMNVSTLELGDSALYLCASSGRGQSGNTIYFGEGSWLTVV.

This clone showed up just once. The V call is TRBV7-6, the J call TRBJ2-2, with D tentatively TRBD1 (5 bases). This CDR3 has 15 residues. The germline CDR1 and CDR2 sequences are SGHVS and FNYEAQ. V was shortened by 2 bases and J by 3 bases, with 10 bases between the two germline ends. The CDR3 coding sequence is TGTGCCAGCAGCTTAAAACAGGTCGACACCGGGGAGCTGTTTTTT. It yields the protein CASSLKQVDTGELFF.

The V and J genes are TRBV7-9 and TRBJ1-5; 7 positions agree with TRBD1. Germline V gene data show CDR1 as SEHNR and CDR2 as FQNEAQ (reference sequence). Trimming at V came to 1 base and at J to 1 base, leaving 4 bases not matched to a gene. This CDR3 comprises 16 residues. The CDR3 loop is CASSLGGGESNQPQHF. The CDR3 DNA reads as TGTGCCAGCAGCTTAGGAGGGGGCGAGAGCAATCAGCCCCAGCATTTT.

V gene TRBV7-9 combines with J gene TRBJ1-6; TRBD1 is a possible D gene (6 bases). This CDR3 is built from 16 residues. Germline CDR1 is SEHNR and CDR2 is FQNEAQ (reference sequence). V dropped 5 bases and J dropped 8 bases, with 19 bases sitting between them. The CDR3 nucleotides read TGTGCCAGCAGCCCTCCCTCCTCAGGACAGCATTCACCCCTCCACTTT. It yields the protein CASSPPSSGQHSPLHF.

J is TRBJ2-7 and V is TRBV6-5, with 8 bases lining up with TRBD1. J was trimmed by 3 bases and V by 7 bases; bases with no gene match: 5. The germline V gene has CDR1 MNHEY and CDR2 SVGAGI. This CDR3 region has 13 residues. CDR3 loop: CASIRQGNYEQYF. The DNA for the CDR3 is TGTGCCAGCATCCGACAGGGGAACTACGAGCAGTACTTC.